Following are 2 T cell receptor beta chains from one sample sequenced in a study of Tregs in tolerant kidney transplant recipients. The method was immunoSEQ multiplex PCR; TCRdb's version includes in-frame clones alone and lacks a portion of them. The sample has 40,000 to 50,000 clones, around nine tenths seen once; the top ten hold around 15%. The nonmyeloablative bone marrow transplants came from related graft donors, with transient mixed chimerism. The source was CD8+ T cells from blood (PBMCs), collected 12 months after the transplant. The receptors shown here come from a human patient who received a combined kidney and bone marrow transplant. Some T cells may be the graft donor's.

This chain links TRBV7-9 with TRBJ2-5; 7 bases fit TRBD2. The CDR3 extends over 12 amino acids. In germline, CDR1 is SEHNR, CDR2 FQNEAQ (reference sequence). Trimming took 11 bases from V and 5 from J; bases not matched to a gene: 8. CDR3 nucleotides: TGTGCCTTGGGGGGGGTCTCGGAGACCCAGTACTTC. It translates to CALGGVSETQYF.

The rearrangement links TRBV28 to TRBJ2-1; the match to TRBD1 covers 7 bases. J lost 3 bases, V lost 6 bases, and 5 bases had no gene match. There are 14 residues in the CDR3. Germline V gene lookup returns CDR1 MDHEN and CDR2 SYDVKM. The CDR3 bases are TGTGCCAGCAGCCATCAGGGGGACTACAATGAGCAGTTCTTC. Its translation: CASSHQGDYNEQFF.